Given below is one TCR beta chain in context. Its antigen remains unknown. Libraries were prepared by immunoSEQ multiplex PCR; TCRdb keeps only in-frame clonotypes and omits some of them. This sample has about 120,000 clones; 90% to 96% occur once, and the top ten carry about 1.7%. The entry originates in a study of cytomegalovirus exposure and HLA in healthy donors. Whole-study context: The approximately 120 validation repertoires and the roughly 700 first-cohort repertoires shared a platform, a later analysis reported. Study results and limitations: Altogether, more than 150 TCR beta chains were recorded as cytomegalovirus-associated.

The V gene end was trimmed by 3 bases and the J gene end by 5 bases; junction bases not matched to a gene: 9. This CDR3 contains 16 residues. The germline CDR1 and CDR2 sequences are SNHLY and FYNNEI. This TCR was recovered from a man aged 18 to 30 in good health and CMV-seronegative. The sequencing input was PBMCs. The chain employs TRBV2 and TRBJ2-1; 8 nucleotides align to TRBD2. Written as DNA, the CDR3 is TGTGCCAGCAGTGAGTCTAGCGGGCGCAGGGACAATGAGCAGTTCTTC. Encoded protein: CASSESSGRRDNEQFF.